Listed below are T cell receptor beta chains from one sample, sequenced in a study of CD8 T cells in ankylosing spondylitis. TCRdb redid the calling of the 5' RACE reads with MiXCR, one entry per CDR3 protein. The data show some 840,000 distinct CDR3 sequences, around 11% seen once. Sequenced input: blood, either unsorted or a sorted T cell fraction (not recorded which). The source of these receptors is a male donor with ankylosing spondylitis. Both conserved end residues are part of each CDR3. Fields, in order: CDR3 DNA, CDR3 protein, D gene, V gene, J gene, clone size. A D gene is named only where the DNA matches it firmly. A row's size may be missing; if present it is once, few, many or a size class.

CDR3 DNA: TGTGCCAGCAGCATCACGTCAGATACGCAGTATTTT
CDR3 protein: CASSITSDTQYF
D gene: .
V gene: TRBV2
J gene: TRBJ2-3
clone size: many

CDR3 DNA: TGTGCCAGCAGCATCCAGAACAGGGGCTTCGAGCAGTACTTC
CDR3 protein: CASSIQNRGFEQYF
D gene: TRBD1
V gene: TRBV7-2
J gene: TRBJ2-7
clone size: .

CDR3 DNA: TGTGCCAGCAGCTTTAATGTCGGGGAGACCCAGTACTTC
CDR3 protein: CASSFNVGETQYF
D gene: .
V gene: TRBV7-2
J gene: TRBJ2-5
clone size: .

CDR3 DNA: TGCAGCGTTGACGGAGTGCTATGGGGCACTGAAGCTTTCTTT
CDR3 protein: CSVDGVLWGTEAFF
D gene: .
V gene: TRBV29-1
J gene: TRBJ1-1
clone size: few

CDR3 DNA: TGCGCCAGCAGCCGCAGGGGCAATGGAAACACCATATATTTT
CDR3 protein: CASSRRGNGNTIYF
D gene: .
V gene: TRBV4-3
J gene: TRBJ1-3
clone size: many

CDR3 DNA: TGTGCCAGCAGTTACTCGGCGGTTTTGAACACTGAAGCTTTCTTT
CDR3 protein: CASSYSAVLNTEAFF
D gene: .
V gene: TRBV6-5
J gene: TRBJ1-1
clone size: .

CDR3 DNA: TGCGCCAGCAGCCAAGATCTGGGGTATGGCTACACCTTC
CDR3 protein: CASSQDLGYGYTF
D gene: .
V gene: TRBV4-3
J gene: TRBJ1-2
clone size: many

CDR3 DNA: TGTGCCAGCAGCTCAGCGCCAGGTGAAAAACTGTTTTTT
CDR3 protein: CASSSAPGEKLFF
D gene: .
V gene: TRBV12-3/TRBV12-4
J gene: TRBJ1-4
clone size: many

CDR3 DNA: TGTGCCAGCCGGGTCCCCGGGACCGACAATGAGCAGTTCTTC
CDR3 protein: CASRVPGTDNEQFF
D gene: .
V gene: TRBV6-1
J gene: TRBJ2-1
clone size: .

CDR3 DNA: TGTGCCAGCTCTGACAGGGGGTCTAACTATGGCTACACCTTC
CDR3 protein: CASSDRGSNYGYTF
D gene: TRBD1
V gene: TRBV9
J gene: TRBJ1-2
clone size: .

CDR3 DNA: TGCGCCAGCAGCTCCCTAGCGGGGGGCGGGGCGGTCGCAGATACGCAGTATTTT
CDR3 protein: CASSSLAGGGAVADTQYF
D gene: TRBD2
V gene: TRBV5-1
J gene: TRBJ2-3
clone size: .

CDR3 DNA: TGTGCCAGCAGCGAACACTCGGGAAACACCATATATTTT
CDR3 protein: CASSEHSGNTIYF
D gene: .
V gene: TRBV3-1
J gene: TRBJ1-3
clone size: .

CDR3 DNA: TGTGCGAGCAGAGGGGGGAGCTCCTACGAGCAGTACTTC
CDR3 protein: CASRGGSSYEQYF
D gene: .
V gene: TRBV19
J gene: TRBJ2-7
clone size: few

CDR3 DNA: TGTGCCAGCAGCTTTAGTACTGAAGCTTTCTTT
CDR3 protein: CASSFSTEAFF
D gene: .
V gene: TRBV7-9
J gene: TRBJ1-1
clone size: many

CDR3 DNA: TGTGCCAGCAGCCTCGCTCCCCGGCTTTACGAGCAGTACTTC
CDR3 protein: CASSLAPRLYEQYF
D gene: .
V gene: TRBV7-2
J gene: TRBJ2-7
clone size: .

CDR3 DNA: TGCAGTGCTAGAGACCTTTCCATCGGCAGGGGCGGTATGGGGGACACTGAAGCTTTCTTT
CDR3 protein: CSARDLSIGRGGMGDTEAFF
D gene: .
V gene: TRBV20-1
J gene: TRBJ1-1
clone size: many

CDR3 DNA: TGTGCCAGTGACAGGTACCAAGAGACCCAGTACTTC
CDR3 protein: CASDRYQETQYF
D gene: .
V gene: TRBV25-1
J gene: TRBJ2-5
clone size: few

CDR3 DNA: TGTGCCACCACTACTGCGGGGGGAGAAGGCATTCAGTACTTC
CDR3 protein: CATTTAGGEGIQYF
D gene: TRBD2
V gene: TRBV10-3
J gene: TRBJ2-4
clone size: few

CDR3 DNA: TGTGCCAGCAGGGGGATCGACAGCCCTGGCTACACCTTC
CDR3 protein: CASRGIDSPGYTF
D gene: .
V gene: TRBV6-4
J gene: TRBJ1-2
clone size: many

CDR3 DNA: TGTGCCACCAGTGATCCAGGGAACGATGGCTACACCTTC
CDR3 protein: CATSDPGNDGYTF
D gene: .
V gene: TRBV24-1
J gene: TRBJ1-2
clone size: .

CDR3 DNA: TGCAGTGTTGTCCGGACTCGAAACTCCTACAATGAGCAGTTCTTC
CDR3 protein: CSVVRTRNSYNEQFF
D gene: .
V gene: TRBV20-1
J gene: TRBJ2-1
clone size: .

CDR3 DNA: TGTGCCAGCAGTTACTCGAGACCCGGGGGCGAGCAGTACTTC
CDR3 protein: CASSYSRPGGEQYF
D gene: .
V gene: TRBV6-2/TRBV6-3
J gene: TRBJ2-7
clone size: few

CDR3 DNA: TGCAGCGTTGTAGGCCCCCATGAGCAGTTCTTC
CDR3 protein: CSVVGPHEQFF
D gene: .
V gene: TRBV29-1
J gene: TRBJ2-1
clone size: many

CDR3 DNA: TGCGCCAGCAGCCCCGAACCACAGGGAACCCAGCATTTT
CDR3 protein: CASSPEPQGTQHF
D gene: .
V gene: TRBV5-1
J gene: TRBJ1-5
clone size: once

CDR3 DNA: TGCAGTGCTCGAGGACTAGGGGGGTGGAATGAGCAGTTCTTC
CDR3 protein: CSARGLGGWNEQFF
D gene: .
V gene: TRBV20-1
J gene: TRBJ2-1
clone size: few

CDR3 DNA: TGTGCCAGCAGCTCGGACATAGCAGATACGCAGTATTTT
CDR3 protein: CASSSDIADTQYF
D gene: .
V gene: TRBV7-8
J gene: TRBJ2-3
clone size: .

CDR3 DNA: TGCGCCAGCAGCCAAGATCCCAGGGTCGAGCAGTTCTTC
CDR3 protein: CASSQDPRVEQFF
D gene: .
V gene: TRBV4-3
J gene: TRBJ2-1
clone size: .

CDR3 DNA: TGTGCCATCCGAAGACAGGGGGCAAACACTGAAGCTTTCTTT
CDR3 protein: CAIRRQGANTEAFF
D gene: TRBD1
V gene: TRBV10-3
J gene: TRBJ1-1
clone size: .